This T cell receptor (beta chain) was recorded in a study of T cell responses to AZD1222 COVID-19 vaccine. About the study: Analysis merged second doses at about 4 or about 12 weeks.

Study-level points and caveats: Elevations in Spike-specific TCR breadth and depth followed administration of two AZD1222 doses.

This CDR3 region has 14 residues. Trimming at V came to 10 bases and at J to 6 bases, leaving 11 bases not matched to a gene. Germline lookup yields CDR1 MDHEN and CDR2 SYDVKM. On this clone itself: Its specificity is not known.

The repertoire was sequenced with immunoSEQ multiplex PCR; TCRdb's copy has only in-frame clones and lacks some. The data contain about 260,000 clones, over 90% of them seen just once; the ten biggest clones take up 0.55%. The clonotype was recovered from an adult in good health. Here the sequenced sample was peripheral blood, taken on day 0 of AZD1222 vaccination. V and J are TRBV28 and TRBJ2-7, with 11 bases lining up with TRBD2. The CDR3 bases are TGTGCCATATCTCTAGCGGGAGGTTCTCGCGAGCAGTACTTC. It is translated as CAISLAGGSREQYF.